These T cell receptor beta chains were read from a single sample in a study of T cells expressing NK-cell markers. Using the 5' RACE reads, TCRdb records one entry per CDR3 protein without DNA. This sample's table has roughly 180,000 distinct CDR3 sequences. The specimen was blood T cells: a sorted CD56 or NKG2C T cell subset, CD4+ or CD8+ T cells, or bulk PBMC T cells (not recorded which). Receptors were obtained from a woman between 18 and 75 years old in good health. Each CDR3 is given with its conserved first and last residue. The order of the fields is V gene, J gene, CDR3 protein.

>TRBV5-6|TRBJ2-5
CASSMMGDQETQYF
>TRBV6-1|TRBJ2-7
CASSSAPAGGSYEQYF
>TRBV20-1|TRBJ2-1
CSVIGSGNSYNEQFF
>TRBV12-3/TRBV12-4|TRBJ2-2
CASRGGAGLTGELFF
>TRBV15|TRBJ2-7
CATSRGGGRREQYF
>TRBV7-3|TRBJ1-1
CASSLTSSETEAFF
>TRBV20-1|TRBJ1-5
CSAGVESNQPQHF
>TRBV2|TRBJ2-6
CASSEARTPGANVLTF
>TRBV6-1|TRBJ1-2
CASWLRQGDGYTF
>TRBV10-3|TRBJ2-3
CAISQPDSTDTQYF
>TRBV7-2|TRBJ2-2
CASSTTRTGELFF
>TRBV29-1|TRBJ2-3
CSARGTDRTDTQYF
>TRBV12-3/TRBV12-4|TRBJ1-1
CASRYNYRGNTEAFF
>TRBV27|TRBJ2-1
CASSAITGGGVKQFF
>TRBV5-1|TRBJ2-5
CASSTSRQDRGQETQYF
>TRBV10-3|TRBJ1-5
CAISEEGGGNQPQHF
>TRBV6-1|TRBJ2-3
CASSVTWPLDTQYF
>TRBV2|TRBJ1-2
CASSPRRATNYGYTF
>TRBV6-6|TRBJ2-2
CASGTQNTGELFF
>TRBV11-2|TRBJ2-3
CASSPSARVYSTDTQYF
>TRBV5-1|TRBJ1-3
CASSLGTATGNTIYF
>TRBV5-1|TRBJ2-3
CASSPSKLLAGGGTDTQYF
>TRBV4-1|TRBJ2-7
CASSQDVSSGQQYF
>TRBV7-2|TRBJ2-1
CASSLALTGNNEQFF
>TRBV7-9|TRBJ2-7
CASSFNRGQYF
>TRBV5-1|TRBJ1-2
CASSLEDRGWGGYTF
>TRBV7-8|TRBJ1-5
CASSPQPQGFNQPQHF
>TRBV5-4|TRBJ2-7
CASSLPYPGQDLGEQYF
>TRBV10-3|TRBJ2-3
CAIKLAGVLGDTQYF
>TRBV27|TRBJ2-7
CASREGGSYEQYF
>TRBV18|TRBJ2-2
CASSPGNLAYGELFF
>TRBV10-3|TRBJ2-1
CAISEGDEQFF
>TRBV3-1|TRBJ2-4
CASSQSASPNIQYF
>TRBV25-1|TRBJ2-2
CASSEGSGELFF
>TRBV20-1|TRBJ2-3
CSAAPTGGTDTQYF
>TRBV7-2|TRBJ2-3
CASSLTGRPDTQYF
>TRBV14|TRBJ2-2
CASSQGRARTGELFF
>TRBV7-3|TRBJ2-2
CASSLSQSGELFF
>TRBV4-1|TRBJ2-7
CASSQVLGQFLYEQYF
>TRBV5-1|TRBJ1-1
CASSLARGRTEAFF
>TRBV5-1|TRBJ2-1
CASSLGLAQVYNEQFF
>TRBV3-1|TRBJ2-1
CASVGGGGANEQFF
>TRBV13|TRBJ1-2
CASAKGAILGNYGYTF
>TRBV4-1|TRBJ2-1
CASSQVRTGTSGGSSYNEQFF
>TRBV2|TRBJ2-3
CASSPGPNSDTQYF
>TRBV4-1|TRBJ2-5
CASSQDPSGSAETQYF
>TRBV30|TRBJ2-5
CAWSWVVAETQYF
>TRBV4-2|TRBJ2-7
CASSQDTAEQYF